This T cell receptor (beta chain) was identified during a study of T cell changes during pregnancy in multiple sclerosis. Profiled with immunoSEQ multiplex PCR; TCRdb holds only in-frame clones, not every one. The sample has 75,000 to 95,000 clones, around 93% seen once. CDR3 size: 14 residues. Germline CDR1 reads LNHNV; CDR2 reads YYDKDF (reference sequence). V lost 5 bases and J 8 bases, leaving 17 bases between the germline ends. The sample consisted of peripheral blood, taken in the first trimester of pregnancy. The chain uses TRBV15 and TRBJ2-3; D perhaps matches TRBD2 (7 bases). The TCR comes from a female donor in good health, enrolled as a control in a pregnancy study. The DNA for the CDR3 is TGTGCCACCAGCCCGGAGGGGGGGCCAGCTACGCAGTATTTT. This codes for CATSPEGGPATQYF.